Sequencing of this TCR beta chain was carried out in a study of naive and memory T cell subsets. Whole-study findings and limits: No ground truth validated the naive and memory repertoire findings. Possibly reflecting memory cells re-expressing CD45RA, a few larger clonotypes occurred in naive repertoires, especially CD8.

Germline loops: CDR1 SEHNR, CDR2 FQNEAQ (reference sequence). V was pared by 0 bases and J by 2 bases, with 10 bases of the junction left unmatched. The CDR3 sequence is 17 residues long. With regard to this clonotype: The antigen remains unidentified.

Sequential positive selection took CD4 T cells first, then CD8 T cells. Cells stained for CD3, CD4, CD8, CD45RA and CD27 were sorted into four subsets. An equimolar mix of two oligonucleotides served as the beta constant-region primer for TRBC1 and TRBC2. Ligated cDNA was amplified by four rounds of PCR with nested alpha and beta constant-region primers and SP2. A 12-nucleotide UMI and the SP2 primer were added to the cDNA 3' end by oligonucleotide ligation. MiXCR was run by TCRdb on the UMI-ligation and nested PCR reads, yielding one entry per CDR3 protein. This sample has over 80,000 distinct CDR3 sequences, with around 11% found just once.

This chain uses TRBV7-9 with TRBJ2-7; TRBD2 aligns across 7 bases. Sequences were obtained from naive CD4+ T cells from blood. This receptor was identified in a human donor in good health. The CDR3 DNA reads as TGTGCCAGCAGCTTAGCGGCCGCCAGGGAGGGAACCTACGAGCAGTACTTC. Its translation is CASSLAAAREGTYEQYF.